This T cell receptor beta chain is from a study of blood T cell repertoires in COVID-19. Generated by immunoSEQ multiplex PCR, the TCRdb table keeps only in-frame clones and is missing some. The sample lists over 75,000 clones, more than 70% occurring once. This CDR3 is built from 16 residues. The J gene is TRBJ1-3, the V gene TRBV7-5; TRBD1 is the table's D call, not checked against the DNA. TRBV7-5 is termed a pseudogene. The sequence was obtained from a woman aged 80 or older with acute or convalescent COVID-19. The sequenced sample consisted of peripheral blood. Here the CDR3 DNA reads TGTGTCAGAAGCTTGATGACAGGGCGGGACGGGGTCACCATATATTTT. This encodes CVRSLMTGRDGVTIYF.